Listed below are T cell receptor beta chains from one sample, sequenced in a study of blood T cell dynamics during melanoma immunotherapy. Measured with immunoSEQ multiplex PCR; TCRdb has only the in-frame clones, and not every one. The table lists about 11,000 clones, approximately 84% of them singletons, with 14% in the top ten. Sequenced material: blood, taken from a patient treated with checkpoint blockade. Source of these receptors: a human donor with melanoma. The CDR3 runs from the conserved cysteine through the conserved F or W. D genes are given only for firm matches. Clone size appears in some rows only: once, few, many, or a class for an expanded clone.

once	-	TRBV27	TRBJ2-7	TGTGCCAGCAGTTTAAGGAGCGGGGAGCAGTACTTC	CASSLRSGEQYF
large	TRBD2	TRBV4-3	TRBJ2-7	TGCGCCAGCAGCCAGGATGGAGCCGGGAGGCGTCCCGGCGAGCAGTACTTC	CASSQDGAGRRPGEQYF
-	-	TRBV18	TRBJ2-1	TGTGCCAGCTCACCACAGGGTTACAATGAGCAGTTCTTC	CASSPQGYNEQFF
-	-	TRBV7-8	TRBJ2-6	TGTGCCAGCAGCCCACGAGTAGTCCTCGGTTCTGGGGCCAACGTCCTGACTTTC	CASSPRVVLGSGANVLTF
-	TRBD1	TRBV28	TRBJ2-7	TGTGCCAGCTGGCGGGACAGGTCCTACGAGCAGTACTTC	CASWRDRSYEQYF
-	-	TRBV7-2	TRBJ2-7	TGTGCCAGCAGCTTTTACAGGGACGAGCAGTACTTC	CASSFYRDEQYF
-	-	TRBV4-1	TRBJ1-2	TGCGCCAGCAGCCAAGATCCGGGACTTATCACTTTC	CASSQDPGLITF
-	-	TRBV7-8	TRBJ2-5	TGTGCCAGCAGCTCCGAGAGGGAGACCCAGTACTTC	CASSSERETQYF
once	-	TRBV19	TRBJ2-7	TGTGCCAGTAGTCTCCGGGATACCTACGAGCAGTACTTC	CASSLRDTYEQYF
-	-	TRBV2	TRBJ2-1	TGTGCCAGCAGTGAATGGCCTGGGAATGAGCAGTTCTTC	CASSEWPGNEQFF
-	-	TRBV11-3	TRBJ2-5	TGTGCCAGCAGGTCGACAGGCCTCCAAGAGACCCAGTACTTC	CASRSTGLQETQYF
-	-	TRBV30	TRBJ2-1	TGTGCCGGGAGTCTTTGGGGCGATGAGCAGTTCTTC	CAGSLWGDEQFF
-	-	TRBV14	TRBJ1-1	TGTGCCAGCAGCCAAGGTCCAGGGTTTAGGGAGACTGAAGCTTTCTTT	CASSQGPGFRETEAFF
-	-	TRBV4-3	TRBJ1-3	TGCGCCAGCAGCCAAGATAGGGTTGGTAGTGCTGGAAACACCATATACTTT	CASSQDRVGSAGNTIYF
-	-	TRBV7-8	TRBJ1-1	TGCGCCAGCAGGAGACAGGCAATTAACACTGAAGCTTTCTTT	CASRRQAINTEAFF
-	TRBD2	TRBV5-1	TRBJ2-3	TGCGCCAGCAGCTTATTGACTAGCGGGAATTGGGATACGCAGTATTTT	CASSLLTSGNWDTQYF
-	-	TRBV15	TRBJ2-4	TGTGCCACCAGCAGACAGACAGGCCCCAAAAACATTCAGTACTTC	CATSRQTGPKNIQYF
-	TRBD2	TRBV9	TRBJ2-5	TGTGCCAGCAGCGTAGGGGCTAGCGGGGGGGCCCGGGAGACCCAGTACTTC	CASSVGASGGARETQYF
-	TRBD1	TRBV7-2	TRBJ2-1	TGTGCCAGCAGCGTTGTTGGGACAGGGTTGGATGAGCAGTTCTTC	CASSVVGTGLDEQFF
-	-	TRBV11-1	TRBJ1-2	TGTGCCAGCAGCCCCAGGACAGATTATGGCTACACCTTC	CASSPRTDYGYTF
-	-	TRBV21-1	TRBJ1-1	TGTGCCAGCAGCAAAGCGGCGGGTGTCGACGGTGGAACTGAAGCTTTCTTT	CASSKAAGVDGGTEAFF
-	-	TRBV7-6	TRBJ2-2	TGTGCCAGCAGCTTCCAGGCATACACCGGGGAGCTGTTTTTT	CASSFQAYTGELFF
-	TRBD1	TRBV11-3	TRBJ2-3	TGTGCCAGCAGCCCCCTGACAGGGGACACAGATACGCAGTATTTT	CASSPLTGDTDTQYF
-	-	TRBV15	TRBJ1-2	TGTGCCACCAGCAGCGCTTACAGGGCGGGGAGGGGCTACACCTTC	CATSSAYRAGRGYTF
-	TRBD1	TRBV19	TRBJ2-7	TGTGCCAGTAGCAGCCTAGGACAGGGGGCCCACGAGCAGTACTTC	CASSSLGQGAHEQYF
-	-	TRBV2	TRBJ2-5	TGTGCCAGCTTAAGAGGTGGGACAATACCATCACAAGAGACCCAGTACTTC	CASLRGGTIPSQETQYF
-	-	TRBV15	TRBJ1-3	TGTGCCACCAGGGGCAGGGCCCCTGGAAACACCATATATTTT	CATRGRAPGNTIYF
-	-	TRBV2	TRBJ2-3	TGTGCCAGCAGTGAAGAAAGGAGAGATACGCAGTATTTT	CASSEERRDTQYF
-	-	TRBV5-1	TRBJ1-2	TGCGCCAGCAGCTTGTCAACAAGGTATGGCTACACCTTC	CASSLSTRYGYTF
-	TRBD2	TRBV11-3	TRBJ2-3	TGTGCCAGCAGCTTAAGCGGGGGGGCTTCAGATACGCAGTATTTT	CASSLSGGASDTQYF
-	-	TRBV12-5	TRBJ1-4	TGTGCTAGTGGTCACGGACGTAATGAAAAACTGTTTTTT	CASGHGRNEKLFF
-	-	TRBV10-3	TRBJ1-3	TGTGCCACGTCCCCCAGCGAGGGAAGAACTGGAAACACCATATATTTT	CATSPSEGRTGNTIYF
-	-	TRBV6-5	TRBJ2-3	TGTGCCAGCAGTCGGGACACAGATACGCAGTATTTT	CASSRDTDTQYF
-	TRBD1	TRBV28	TRBJ2-7	TGTGCCTCGGACAGGGGCGGCGAGCAGTACTTC	CASDRGGEQYF
once	TRBD1	TRBV30	TRBJ1-2	TGTGCCTGGAGTGCCCCGACAGGGAACTATGGCTACACCTTC	CAWSAPTGNYGYTF
-	TRBD1	TRBV25-1	TRBJ2-5	TGTGCCAGCAGGGACCACGGACAGGGGGAGACCCAGTACTTC	CASRDHGQGETQYF
-	TRBD2	TRBV7-8	TRBJ2-2	TGTGCCAGCAGCTTAGCTAGCGGGGGCAACACCGGGGAGCTGTTTTTT	CASSLASGGNTGELFF
-	TRBD1	TRBV28	TRBJ2-2	TGTGCCAGCACCTCACCCTCCGGGACAGGGGCCACCGGGGAGCTGTTTTTT	CASTSPSGTGATGELFF
-	TRBD1	TRBV5-8	TRBJ1-1	TGTGCCAGCAGCTCCACAGGGGCCACTGAAGCTTTCTTT	CASSSTGATEAFF
-	-	TRBV5-5	TRBJ2-7	TGTGCCAGCAGCTTGGTAGGTACTCCCTACGAGCAGTACTTC	CASSLVGTPYEQYF
-	-	TRBV10-3	TRBJ2-3	TGTGCCATCAGTGAGGGCCTTCAGGGTTCAGATACGCAGTATTTT	CAISEGLQGSDTQYF
-	-	TRBV6-1	TRBJ1-6	TGTGCCAGCAGTGGGTGGGGGGACGCGAGAAATTCACCCCTCCACTTT	CASSGWGDARNSPLHF
-	-	TRBV23-1	TRBJ1-1	TGCGCCAGCAGTCAGGTGCAGAACACTGAAGCTTTCTTT	CASSQVQNTEAFF
-	-	TRBV5-1	TRBJ2-1	TGCGCCAGCAGCTCCTACAACCCCGGGACACGGATCCTCAATGAGCAGTTCTTC	CASSSYNPGTRILNEQFF
-	TRBD1	TRBV6-4	TRBJ2-7	TGTGCCAGCGGGGGGAACAGGGGGCCCTACTACGAGCAGTACTTC	CASGGNRGPYYEQYF
-	TRBD1	TRBV27	TRBJ2-7	TGTGCCAGCAGTTTGGGGACAGGGGGCCAGGGCGAGCAGTACTTC	CASSLGTGGQGEQYF
-	-	TRBV9	TRBJ2-2	TGTGCCAGCAGCACAAGCTCGGGGGTTCCTAACACCGGGGAGCTGTTTTTT	CASSTSSGVPNTGELFF
few	-	TRBV6-1	TRBJ1-1	TGTGCCAGCAGGGGAGGGCTAAACACTGAAGCTTTCTTT	CASRGGLNTEAFF
-	-	TRBV30	TRBJ2-7	TGTGCCTGGGGGGGACCCGGGCCTTACGAGCAGTACTTC	CAWGGPGPYEQYF
-	TRBD2	TRBV7-2	TRBJ2-2	TGTGCCAGCAGCTTTCGACTAGCCGACACCGGGGAGCTGTTTTTT	CASSFRLADTGELFF
-	TRBD1	TRBV27	TRBJ2-2	TGTGCCAGCCACAGGACAGGGTTGGACACCGGGGAGCTGTTTTTT	CASHRTGLDTGELFF
once	-	TRBV7-4	TRBJ2-2	TGTGCCAGCAGTTTAGGGGCCGCGCACACCGGGGAGCTGTTTTTT	CASSLGAAHTGELFF
-	TRBD2	TRBV10-3	TRBJ2-1	TGTGCCATCAGTGCTTTTGCCGGGACTAGCGGGGGGGCCAGTGAGCAGTTCTTC	CAISAFAGTSGGASEQFF
-	-	TRBV5-6	TRBJ2-7	TGTGCCAGCAGCCCCACGGCGGGGACCGTTAGCTCCTACGAGCAGTACTTC	CASSPTAGTVSSYEQYF
-	-	TRBV7-9	TRBJ1-3	TGTGCCAGCAGACCTCCCTGGGGGGACTCTGGAAACACCATATATTTT	CASRPPWGDSGNTIYF